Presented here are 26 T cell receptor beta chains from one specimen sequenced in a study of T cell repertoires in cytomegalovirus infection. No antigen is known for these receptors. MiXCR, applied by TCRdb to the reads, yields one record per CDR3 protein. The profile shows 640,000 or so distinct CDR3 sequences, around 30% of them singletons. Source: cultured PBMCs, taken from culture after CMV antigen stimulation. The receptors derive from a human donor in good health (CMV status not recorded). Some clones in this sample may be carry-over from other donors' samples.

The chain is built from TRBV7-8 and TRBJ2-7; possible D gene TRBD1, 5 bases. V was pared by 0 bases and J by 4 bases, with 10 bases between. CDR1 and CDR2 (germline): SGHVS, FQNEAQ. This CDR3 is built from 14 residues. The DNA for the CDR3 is TGTGCCAGCAGCTTAGCGCCAGGGATGTACGAGCAGTACTTC. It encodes CASSLAPGMYEQYF.

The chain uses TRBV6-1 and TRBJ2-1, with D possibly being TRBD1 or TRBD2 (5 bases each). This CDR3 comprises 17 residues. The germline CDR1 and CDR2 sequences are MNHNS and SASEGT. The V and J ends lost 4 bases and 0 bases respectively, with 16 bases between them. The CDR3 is CASSVGVGRSSYNEQFF. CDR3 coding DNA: TGTGCCAGCAGTGTGGGGGTCGGCAGGAGCTCCTACAATGAGCAGTTCTTC.

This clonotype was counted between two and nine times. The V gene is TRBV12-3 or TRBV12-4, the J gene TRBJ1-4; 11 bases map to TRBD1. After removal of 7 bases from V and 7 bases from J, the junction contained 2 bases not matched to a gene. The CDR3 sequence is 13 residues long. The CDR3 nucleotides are TGTGCCAGCACCGGGACAGGGGGTGAAAAACTGTTTTTT. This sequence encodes CASTGTGGEKLFF.

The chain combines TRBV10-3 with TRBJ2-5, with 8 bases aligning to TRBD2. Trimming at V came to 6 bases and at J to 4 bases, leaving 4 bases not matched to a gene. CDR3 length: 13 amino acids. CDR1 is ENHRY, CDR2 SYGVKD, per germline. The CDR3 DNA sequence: TGTGCCATCAGGGAGCTAGCGGGAGAGACCCAGTACTTC. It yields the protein CAIRELAGETQYF.

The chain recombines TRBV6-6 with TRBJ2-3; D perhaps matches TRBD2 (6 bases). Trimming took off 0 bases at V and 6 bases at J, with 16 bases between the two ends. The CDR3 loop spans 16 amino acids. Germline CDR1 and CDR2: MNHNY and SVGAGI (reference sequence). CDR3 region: CASSYSKLGGIDTQYF. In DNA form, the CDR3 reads TGTGCCAGCAGTTACTCGAAGCTTGGCGGGATTGATACGCAGTATTTT.

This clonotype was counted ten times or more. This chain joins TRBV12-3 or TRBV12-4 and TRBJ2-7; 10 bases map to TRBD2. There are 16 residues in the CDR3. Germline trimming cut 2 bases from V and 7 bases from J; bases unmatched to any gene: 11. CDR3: CASSLSSAGGPGEQYF. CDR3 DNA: TGTGCCAGCAGTTTATCCTCAGCGGGAGGGCCGGGGGAGCAGTACTTC.

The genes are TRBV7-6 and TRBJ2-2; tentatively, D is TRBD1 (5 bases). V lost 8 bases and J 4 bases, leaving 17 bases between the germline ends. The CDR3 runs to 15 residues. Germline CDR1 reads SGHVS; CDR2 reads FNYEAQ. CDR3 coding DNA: TGTGCCAGCCGGAAGGTGCAGGGTGCCACCGGGGAGCTGTTTTTT. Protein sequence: CASRKVQGATGELFF.

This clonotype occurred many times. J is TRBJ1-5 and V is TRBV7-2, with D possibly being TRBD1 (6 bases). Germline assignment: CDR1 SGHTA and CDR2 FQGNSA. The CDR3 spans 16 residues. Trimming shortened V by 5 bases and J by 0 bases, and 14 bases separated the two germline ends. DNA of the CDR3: TGTGCCAGCAGCACGGACAGCTATTATAGCAATCAGCCCCAGCATTTT. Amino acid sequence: CASSTDSYYSNQPQHF.

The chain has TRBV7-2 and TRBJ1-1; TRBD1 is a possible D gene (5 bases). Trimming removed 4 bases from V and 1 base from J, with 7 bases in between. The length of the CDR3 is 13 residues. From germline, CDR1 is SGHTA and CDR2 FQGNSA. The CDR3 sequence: CASSSTENTEAFF. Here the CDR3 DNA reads TGTGCCAGCAGCTCGACAGAGAACACTGAAGCTTTCTTT. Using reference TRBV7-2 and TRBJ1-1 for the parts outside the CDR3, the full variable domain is GAGVSQSPSNKVTEKGKDVELRCDPISGHTALYWYRQSLGQGLEFLIYFQGNSAPDKSGLPSDRFSAERTGGSVSTLTIQRTQQEDSAVYLCASSSTENTEAFFGQGTRLTVV.

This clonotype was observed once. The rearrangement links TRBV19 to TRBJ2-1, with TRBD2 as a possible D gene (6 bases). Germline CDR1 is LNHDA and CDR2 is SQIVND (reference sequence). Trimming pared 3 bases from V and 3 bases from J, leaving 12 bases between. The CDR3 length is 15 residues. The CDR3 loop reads CASSIGGAYYNEQFF. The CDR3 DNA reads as TGTGCCAGTAGTATCGGAGGGGCCTACTACAATGAGCAGTTCTTC.

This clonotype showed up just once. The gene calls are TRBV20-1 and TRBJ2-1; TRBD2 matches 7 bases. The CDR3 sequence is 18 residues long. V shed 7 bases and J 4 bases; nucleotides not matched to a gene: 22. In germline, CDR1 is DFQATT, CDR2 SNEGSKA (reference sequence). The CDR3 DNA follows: TGCAGTGTGTATGGCGGTGGCGGGAGAGGGGAGGGTTACAATGAGCAGTTCTTC. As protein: CSVYGGGGRGEGYNEQFF.

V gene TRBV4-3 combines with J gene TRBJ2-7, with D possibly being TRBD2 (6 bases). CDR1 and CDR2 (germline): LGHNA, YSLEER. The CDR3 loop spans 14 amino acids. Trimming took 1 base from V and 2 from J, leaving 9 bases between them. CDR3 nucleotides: TGCGCCAGCAGCCAAGGCGGGGAACCCTACGAGCAGTACTTC. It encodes CASSQGGEPYEQYF.

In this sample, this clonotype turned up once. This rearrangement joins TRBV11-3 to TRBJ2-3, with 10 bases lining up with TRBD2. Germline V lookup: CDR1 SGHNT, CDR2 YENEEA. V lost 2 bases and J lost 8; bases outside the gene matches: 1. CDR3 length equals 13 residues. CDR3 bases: TGTGCCAGCAGCTTATCTAGCGGGGGTACGCAGTATTTT. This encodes CASSLSSGGTQYF. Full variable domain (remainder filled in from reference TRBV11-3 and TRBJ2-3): EAGVVQSPRYKIIEKKQPVAFWCNPISGHNTLYWYLQNLGQGPELLIRYENEEAVDDSQLPKDRFSAERLKGVDSTLKIQPAELGDSAVYLCASSLSSGGTQYFGPGTRLTVL.

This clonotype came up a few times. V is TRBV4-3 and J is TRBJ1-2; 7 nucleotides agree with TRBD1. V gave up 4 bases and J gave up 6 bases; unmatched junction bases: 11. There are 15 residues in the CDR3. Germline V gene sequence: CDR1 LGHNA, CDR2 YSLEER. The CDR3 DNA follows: TGCGCCAGCAGCCGCCTCCCCACAGGGGCGGATGGCTACACCTTC. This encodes CASSRLPTGADGYTF.

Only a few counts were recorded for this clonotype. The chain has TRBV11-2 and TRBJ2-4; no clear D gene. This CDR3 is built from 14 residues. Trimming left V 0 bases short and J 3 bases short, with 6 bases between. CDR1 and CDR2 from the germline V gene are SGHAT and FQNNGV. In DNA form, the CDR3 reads TGTGCCAGCAGCTTAGATATGCTCAAAAACATTCAGTACTTC. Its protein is CASSLDMLKNIQYF.

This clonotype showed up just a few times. The CDR3 nucleotides are TGTGCCAGCAGCAAACGACGGACTAGCATCTCCTACAATGAGCAGTTCTTC. This translates into CASSKRRTSISYNEQFF. This chain connects TRBV7-9 to TRBJ2-1, with TRBD2 identical over 8 bases. Germline V CDR1 and CDR2: SEHNR, FQNEAQ (reference sequence). The V gene end was trimmed by 5 bases and the J gene end by 0 bases; junction bases not matched to a gene: 9. The CDR3 is made up of 17 amino acids.

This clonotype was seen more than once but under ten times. For the CDR3, the DNA is TGTGCCAGCAGTCGATTCCCAACAGGGCCGAATGAAAAACTGTTTTTT. Its translation is CASSRFPTGPNEKLFF. The chain couples TRBV7-2 to TRBJ1-4; D may be TRBD1 (6 bases). This CDR3 comprises 16 residues. Germline V gene sequence: CDR1 SGHTA, CDR2 FQGNSA. Trimming took off 6 bases at V and 5 bases at J, with 19 bases between the two ends. The full variable domain, in which reference TRBV7-2 and TRBJ1-4 provide the parts outside the CDR3, is GAGVSQSPSNKVTEKGKDVELRCDPISGHTALYWYRQSLGQGLEFLIYFQGNSAPDKSGLPSDRFSAERTGGSVSTLTIQRTQQEDSAVYLCASSRFPTGPNEKLFFGSGTQLSVL.

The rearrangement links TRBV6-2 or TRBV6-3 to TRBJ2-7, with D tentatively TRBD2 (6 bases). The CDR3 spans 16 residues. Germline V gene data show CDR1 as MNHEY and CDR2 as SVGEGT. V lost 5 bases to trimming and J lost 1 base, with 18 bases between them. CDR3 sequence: CASSLESPGLSYEQYF. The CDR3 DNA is TGTGCCAGCAGTCTAGAATCTCCGGGACTTTCCTACGAGCAGTACTTC.

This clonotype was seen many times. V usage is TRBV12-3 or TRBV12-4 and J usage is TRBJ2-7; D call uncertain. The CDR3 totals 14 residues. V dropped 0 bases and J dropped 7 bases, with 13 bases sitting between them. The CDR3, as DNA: TGTGCCAGCAGTTTAGCCGGCTACGTCGTGGAGCAGTACTTC. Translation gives CASSLAGYVVEQYF.

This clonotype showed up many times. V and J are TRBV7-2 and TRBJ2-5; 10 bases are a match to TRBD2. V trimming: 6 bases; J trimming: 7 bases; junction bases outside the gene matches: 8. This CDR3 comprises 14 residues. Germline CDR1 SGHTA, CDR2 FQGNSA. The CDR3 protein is CASRKLAGSLTQYF. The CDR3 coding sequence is TGTGCCAGCAGAAAACTAGCGGGATCGCTGACCCAGTACTTC.

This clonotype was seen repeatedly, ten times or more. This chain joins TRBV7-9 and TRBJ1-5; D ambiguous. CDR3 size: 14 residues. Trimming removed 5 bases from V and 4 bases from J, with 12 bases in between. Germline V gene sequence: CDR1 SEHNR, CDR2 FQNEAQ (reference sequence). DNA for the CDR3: TGTGCCAGCAGCCCTCGCCCCGGAAATCAGCCCCAGCATTTT. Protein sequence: CASSPRPGNQPQHF.

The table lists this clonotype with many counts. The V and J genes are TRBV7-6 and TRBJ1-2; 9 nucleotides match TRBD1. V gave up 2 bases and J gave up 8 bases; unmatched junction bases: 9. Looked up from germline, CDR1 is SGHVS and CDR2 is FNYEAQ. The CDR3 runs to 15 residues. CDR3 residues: CASSLRTGALSGYTF. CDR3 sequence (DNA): TGTGCCAGCAGCTTAAGGACAGGGGCTCTGTCGGGCTACACCTTC.

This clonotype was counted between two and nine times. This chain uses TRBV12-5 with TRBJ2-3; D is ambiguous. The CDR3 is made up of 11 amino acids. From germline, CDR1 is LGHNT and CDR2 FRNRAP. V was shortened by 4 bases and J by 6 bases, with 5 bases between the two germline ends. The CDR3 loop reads CASGSGDTQYF. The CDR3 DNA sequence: TGTGCTAGTGGTTCCGGGGATACGCAGTATTTT.

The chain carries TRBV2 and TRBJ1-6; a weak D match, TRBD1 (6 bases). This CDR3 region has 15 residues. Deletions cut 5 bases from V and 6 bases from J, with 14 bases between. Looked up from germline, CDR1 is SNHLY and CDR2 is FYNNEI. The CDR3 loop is CASSLETGANSPLHF. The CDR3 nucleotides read TGTGCCAGCAGTCTCGAGACAGGCGCTAATTCACCCCTCCACTTT.

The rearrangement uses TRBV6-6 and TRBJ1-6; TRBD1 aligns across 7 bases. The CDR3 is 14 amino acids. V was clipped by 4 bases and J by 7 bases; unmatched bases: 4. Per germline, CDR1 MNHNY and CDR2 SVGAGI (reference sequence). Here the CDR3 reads CASSSGTVNSPLHF. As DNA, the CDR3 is TGTGCCAGCAGTTCCGGGACAGTGAATTCACCCCTCCACTTT.

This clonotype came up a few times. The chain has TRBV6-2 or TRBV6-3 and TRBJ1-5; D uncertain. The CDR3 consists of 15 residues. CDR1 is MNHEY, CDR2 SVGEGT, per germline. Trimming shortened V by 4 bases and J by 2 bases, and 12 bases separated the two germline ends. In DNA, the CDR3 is TGTGCCAGCAGTTGGAACTCTGGAGGCAATCAGCCCCAGCATTTT. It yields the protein CASSWNSGGNQPQHF.